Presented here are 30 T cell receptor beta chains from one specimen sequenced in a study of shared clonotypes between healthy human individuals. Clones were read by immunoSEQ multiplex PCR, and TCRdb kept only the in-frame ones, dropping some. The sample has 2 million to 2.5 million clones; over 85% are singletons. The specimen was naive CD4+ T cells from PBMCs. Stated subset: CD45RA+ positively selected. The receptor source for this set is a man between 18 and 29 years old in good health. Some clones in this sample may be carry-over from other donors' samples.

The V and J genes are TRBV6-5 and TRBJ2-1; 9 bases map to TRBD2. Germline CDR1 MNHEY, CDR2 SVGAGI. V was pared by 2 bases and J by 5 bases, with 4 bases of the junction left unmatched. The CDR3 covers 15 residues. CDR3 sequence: CASSYAGGRNNEQFF. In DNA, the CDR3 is TGTGCCAGCAGTTACGCGGGAGGGCGTAACAATGAGCAGTTCTTC.

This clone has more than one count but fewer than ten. The chain's CDR3 is CASSPLGSEAEQYF. Written as DNA, the CDR3 is TGTGCCAGCTCACCATTAGGGTCAGAGGCCGAGCAGTACTTC. The V gene is TRBV18, the J gene TRBJ2-7; D is unclear. V was shortened by 2 bases and J by 6 bases, with 14 bases between the two germline ends. The germline V gene has CDR1 KGHSH and CDR2 LQKENI. The CDR3 length is 14 residues.

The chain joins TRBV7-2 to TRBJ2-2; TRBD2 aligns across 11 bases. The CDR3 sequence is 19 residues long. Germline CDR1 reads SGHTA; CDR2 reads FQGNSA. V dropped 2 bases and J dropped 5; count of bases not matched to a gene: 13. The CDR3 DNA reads TGTGCCAGCAGCTTAATTACTAGCGGGAGTGCATCGAGAACCGGGGAGCTGTTTTTT. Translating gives CASSLITSGSASRTGELFF.

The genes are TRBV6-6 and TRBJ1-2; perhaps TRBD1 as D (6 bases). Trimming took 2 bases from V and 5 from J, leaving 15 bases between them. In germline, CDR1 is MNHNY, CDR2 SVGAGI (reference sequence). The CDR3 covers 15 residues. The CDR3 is CASSYQKGQIYGYTF. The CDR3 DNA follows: TGTGCCAGCAGTTACCAGAAAGGACAGATATATGGCTACACCTTC.

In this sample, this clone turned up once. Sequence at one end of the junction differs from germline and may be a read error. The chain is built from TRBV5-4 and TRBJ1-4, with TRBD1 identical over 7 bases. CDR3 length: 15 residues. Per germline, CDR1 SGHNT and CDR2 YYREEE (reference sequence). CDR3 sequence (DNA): TGCGCCAGCAGCGTTTCGGGGACAGTTAATGAAAAACTGTTTTTT. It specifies CASSVSGTVNEKLFF.

In DNA, the CDR3 is TGTGCCAGCAGCCCAAGGACTAGCCCAGGGACCGGGGAGCTGTTTTTT. This encodes CASSPRTSPGTGELFF. V gene TRBV5-8 combines with J gene TRBJ2-2; 8 nucleotides align to TRBD2. Germline CDR1 SGHTS, CDR2 YDEGEE. This CDR3 comprises 16 residues. V was clipped by 4 bases and J by 5 bases; unmatched bases: 10.

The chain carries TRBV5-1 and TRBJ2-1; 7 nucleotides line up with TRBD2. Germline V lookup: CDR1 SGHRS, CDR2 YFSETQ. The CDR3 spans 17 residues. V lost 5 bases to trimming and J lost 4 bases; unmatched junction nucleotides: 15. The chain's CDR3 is CASSVMAGPSGYNEQFF. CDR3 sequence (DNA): TGCGCCAGCAGTGTTATGGCGGGTCCTAGCGGATACAATGAGCAGTTCTTC.

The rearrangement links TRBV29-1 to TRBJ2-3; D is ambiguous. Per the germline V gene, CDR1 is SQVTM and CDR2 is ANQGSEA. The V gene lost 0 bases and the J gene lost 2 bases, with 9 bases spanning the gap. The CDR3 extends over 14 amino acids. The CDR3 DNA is TGCAGCGTTGAAGATCCCCTAAACACAGATACGCAGTATTTT. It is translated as CSVEDPLNTDTQYF.

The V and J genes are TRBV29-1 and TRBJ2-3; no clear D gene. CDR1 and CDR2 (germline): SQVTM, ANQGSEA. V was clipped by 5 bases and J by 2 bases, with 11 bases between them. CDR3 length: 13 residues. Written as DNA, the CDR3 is TGCAGCGTTTCTACGTTACTCACAGATACGCAGTATTTT. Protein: CSVSTLLTDTQYF.

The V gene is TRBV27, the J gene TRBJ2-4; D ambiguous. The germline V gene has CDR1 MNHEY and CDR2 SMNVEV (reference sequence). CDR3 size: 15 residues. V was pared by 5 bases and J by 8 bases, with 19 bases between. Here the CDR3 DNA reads TGTGCCAGCAGTCCTCGGACCCTCTACCGGGACATTCAGTACTTC. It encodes CASSPRTLYRDIQYF.

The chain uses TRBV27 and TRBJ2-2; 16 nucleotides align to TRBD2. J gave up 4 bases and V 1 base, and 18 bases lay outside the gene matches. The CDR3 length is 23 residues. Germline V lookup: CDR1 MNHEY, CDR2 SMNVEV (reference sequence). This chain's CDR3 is CASSLFRPNVPGLAGGLTGELFF. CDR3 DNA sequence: TGTGCCAGCAGTTTATTTCGCCCCAACGTCCCGGGACTAGCGGGAGGGCTCACCGGGGAGCTGTTTTTT.

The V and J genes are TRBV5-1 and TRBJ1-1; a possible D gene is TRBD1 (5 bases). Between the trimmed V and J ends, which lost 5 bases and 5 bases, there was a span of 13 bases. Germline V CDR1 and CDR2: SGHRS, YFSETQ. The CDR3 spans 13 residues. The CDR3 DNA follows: TGCGCCAGCAGGCGGCCCCGGGGGACTGAAGCTTTCTTT. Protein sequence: CASRRPRGTEAFF.

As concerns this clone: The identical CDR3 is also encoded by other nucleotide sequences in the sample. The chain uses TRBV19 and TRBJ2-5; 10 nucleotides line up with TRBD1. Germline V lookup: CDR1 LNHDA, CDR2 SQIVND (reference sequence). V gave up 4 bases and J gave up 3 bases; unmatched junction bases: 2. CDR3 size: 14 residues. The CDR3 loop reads CASSRDRGKETQYF. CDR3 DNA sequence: TGTGCCAGTAGTAGGGACAGGGGTAAAGAGACCCAGTACTTC. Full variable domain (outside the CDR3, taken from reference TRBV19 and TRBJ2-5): DGGITQSPKYLFRKEGQNVTLSCEQNLNHDAMYWYRQDPGQGLRLIYYSQIVNDFQKGDIAEGYSVSREKKESFPLTVTSAQKNPTAFYLCASSRDRGKETQYFGPGTRLLVL.

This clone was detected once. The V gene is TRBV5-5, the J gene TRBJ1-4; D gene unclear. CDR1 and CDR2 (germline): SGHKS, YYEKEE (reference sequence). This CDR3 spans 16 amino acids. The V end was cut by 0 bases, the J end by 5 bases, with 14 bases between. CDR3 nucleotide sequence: TGTGCCAGCAGCTTGGCGGTTGGTGGGCCCAATGAAAAACTGTTTTTT. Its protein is CASSLAVGGPNEKLFF.

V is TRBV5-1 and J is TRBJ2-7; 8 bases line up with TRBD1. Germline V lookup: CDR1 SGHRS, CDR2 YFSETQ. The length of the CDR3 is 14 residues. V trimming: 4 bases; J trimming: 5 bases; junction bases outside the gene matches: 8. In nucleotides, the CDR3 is TGCGCCAGCAGCCCGGGACAGGTGAGGGACGAGCAGTACTTC. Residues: CASSPGQVRDEQYF.

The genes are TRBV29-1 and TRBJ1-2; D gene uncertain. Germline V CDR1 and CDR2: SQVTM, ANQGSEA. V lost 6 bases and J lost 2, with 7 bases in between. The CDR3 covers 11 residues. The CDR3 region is CSVFWNYGYTF. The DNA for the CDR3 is TGCAGCGTGTTTTGGAACTATGGCTACACCTTC.

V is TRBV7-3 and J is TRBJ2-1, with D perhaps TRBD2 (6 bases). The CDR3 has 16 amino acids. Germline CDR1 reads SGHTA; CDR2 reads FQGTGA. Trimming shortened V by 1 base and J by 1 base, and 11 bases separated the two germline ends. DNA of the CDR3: TGTGCCAGCAGCTTAATGGGGGGAGTGTCCTACAATGAGCAGTTCTTC. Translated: CASSLMGGVSYNEQFF.

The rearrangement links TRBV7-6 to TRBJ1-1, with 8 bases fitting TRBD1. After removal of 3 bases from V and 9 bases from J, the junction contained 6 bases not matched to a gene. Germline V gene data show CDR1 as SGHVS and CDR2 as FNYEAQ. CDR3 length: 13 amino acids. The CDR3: CASSFTDRGQAFF. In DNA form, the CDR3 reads TGTGCCAGCAGCTTCACCGACAGGGGCCAAGCTTTCTTT.

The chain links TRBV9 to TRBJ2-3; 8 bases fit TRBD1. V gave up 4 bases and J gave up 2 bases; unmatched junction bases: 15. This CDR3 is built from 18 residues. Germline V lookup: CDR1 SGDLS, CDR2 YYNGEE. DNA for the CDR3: TGTGCCAGCAGCTCCCCTCCTGGGTGGGGACAGGCCACAGATACGCAGTATTTT. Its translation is CASSSPPGWGQATDTQYF.

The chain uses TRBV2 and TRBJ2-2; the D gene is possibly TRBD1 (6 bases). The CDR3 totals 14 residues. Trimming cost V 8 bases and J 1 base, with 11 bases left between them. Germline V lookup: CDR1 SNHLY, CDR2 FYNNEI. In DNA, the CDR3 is TGTGCCAGCGGGGGCACAGGGAACACCGGGGAGCTGTTTTTT. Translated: CASGGTGNTGELFF. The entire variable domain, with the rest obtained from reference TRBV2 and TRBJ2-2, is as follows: EPEVTQTPSHQVTQMGQEVILRCVPISNHLYFYWYRQILGQKVEFLVSFYNNEISEKSEIFDDQFSVERPDGSNFTLKIRSTKLEDSAMYFCASGGTGNTGELFFGEGSRLTVL.

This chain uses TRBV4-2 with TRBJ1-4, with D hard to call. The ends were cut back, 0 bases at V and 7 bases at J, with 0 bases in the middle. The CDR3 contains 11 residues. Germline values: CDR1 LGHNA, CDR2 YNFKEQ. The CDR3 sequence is CASSQDEKLFF. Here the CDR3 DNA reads TGTGCCAGCAGCCAAGATGAAAAACTGTTTTTT.

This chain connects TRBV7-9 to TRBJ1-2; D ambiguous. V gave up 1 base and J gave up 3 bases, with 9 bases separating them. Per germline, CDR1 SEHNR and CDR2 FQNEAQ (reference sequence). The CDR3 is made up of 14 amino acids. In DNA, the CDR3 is TGTGCCAGCAGCTTAGACGGAATATACTATGGCTACACCTTC. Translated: CASSLDGIYYGYTF.

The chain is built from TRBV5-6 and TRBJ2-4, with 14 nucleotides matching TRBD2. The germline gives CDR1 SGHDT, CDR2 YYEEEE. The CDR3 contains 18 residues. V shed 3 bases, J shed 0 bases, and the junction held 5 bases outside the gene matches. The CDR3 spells CASSWTSGRSLAKNIQYF. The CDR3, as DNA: TGTGCCAGCAGCTGGACTAGCGGGAGGAGCCTAGCCAAAAACATTCAGTACTTC.

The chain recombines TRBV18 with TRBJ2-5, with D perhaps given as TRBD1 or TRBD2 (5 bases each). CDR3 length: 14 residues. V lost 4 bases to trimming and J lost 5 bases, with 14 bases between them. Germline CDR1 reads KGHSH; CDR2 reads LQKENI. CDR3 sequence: CASSQGSVGETQYF. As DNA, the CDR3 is TGTGCCAGCTCACAGGGGAGCGTTGGGGAGACCCAGTACTTC.

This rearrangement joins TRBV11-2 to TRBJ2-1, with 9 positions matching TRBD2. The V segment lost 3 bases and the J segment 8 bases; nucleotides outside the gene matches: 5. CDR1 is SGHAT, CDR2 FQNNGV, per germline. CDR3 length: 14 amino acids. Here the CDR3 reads CASSFVAGDDEQFF. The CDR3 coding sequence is TGTGCCAGCAGCTTTGTAGCGGGAGACGATGAGCAGTTCTTC. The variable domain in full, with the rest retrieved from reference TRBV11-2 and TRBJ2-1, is EAGVAQSPRYKIIEKRQSVAFWCNPISGHATLYWYQQILGQGPKLLIQFQNNGVVDDSQLPKDRFSAERLKGVDSTLKIQPAKLEDSAVYLCASSFVAGDDEQFFGPGTRLTVL.

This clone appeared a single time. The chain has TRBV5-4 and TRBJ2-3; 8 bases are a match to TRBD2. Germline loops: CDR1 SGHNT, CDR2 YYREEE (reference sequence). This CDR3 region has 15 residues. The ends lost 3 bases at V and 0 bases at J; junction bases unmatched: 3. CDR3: CASSSLAASTDTQYF. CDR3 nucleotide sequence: TGTGCCAGCAGCTCACTAGCGGCGAGCACAGATACGCAGTATTTT.

The CDR3 loop reads CASSAQGAGEKLFF. For the CDR3, the DNA is TGCGCCAGCAGCGCACAGGGGGCTGGTGAAAAACTGTTTTTT. V is TRBV5-1 and J is TRBJ1-4; TRBD1 matches at 9 bases. Germline assignment: CDR1 SGHRS and CDR2 YFSETQ. The CDR3 totals 14 residues. Losses at the gene ends were 4 bases for V and 7 bases for J; bases not matched to a gene: 5.

CDR3 DNA sequence: TGTGCCAGCAAGGTGGCGGGAGGTGAATACGAGCAGTACTTC. Translated: CASKVAGGEYEQYF. This chain connects TRBV6-5 to TRBJ2-5, with 8 bases identical to TRBD2. The last part of the DNA fits TRBJ2-7 better; the J call may be wrong. Germline loops: CDR1 MNHEY, CDR2 SVGAGI. The CDR3 sequence is 14 residues long.

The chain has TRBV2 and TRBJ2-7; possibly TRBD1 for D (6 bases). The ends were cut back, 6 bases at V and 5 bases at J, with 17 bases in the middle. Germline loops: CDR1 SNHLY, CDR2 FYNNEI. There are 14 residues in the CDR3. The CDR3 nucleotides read TGTGCCAGCAGCCCGGGACAAGCCCTAGACGAGCAGTACTTC. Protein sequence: CASSPGQALDEQYF.

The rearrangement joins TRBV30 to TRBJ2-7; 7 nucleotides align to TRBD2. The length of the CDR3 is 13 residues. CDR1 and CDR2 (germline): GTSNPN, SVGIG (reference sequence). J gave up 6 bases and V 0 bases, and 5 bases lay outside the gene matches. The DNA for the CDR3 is TGTGCCTGGAGTGTATTTTCGGGGGGCGAGCAGTACTTC. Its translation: CAWSVFSGGEQYF.